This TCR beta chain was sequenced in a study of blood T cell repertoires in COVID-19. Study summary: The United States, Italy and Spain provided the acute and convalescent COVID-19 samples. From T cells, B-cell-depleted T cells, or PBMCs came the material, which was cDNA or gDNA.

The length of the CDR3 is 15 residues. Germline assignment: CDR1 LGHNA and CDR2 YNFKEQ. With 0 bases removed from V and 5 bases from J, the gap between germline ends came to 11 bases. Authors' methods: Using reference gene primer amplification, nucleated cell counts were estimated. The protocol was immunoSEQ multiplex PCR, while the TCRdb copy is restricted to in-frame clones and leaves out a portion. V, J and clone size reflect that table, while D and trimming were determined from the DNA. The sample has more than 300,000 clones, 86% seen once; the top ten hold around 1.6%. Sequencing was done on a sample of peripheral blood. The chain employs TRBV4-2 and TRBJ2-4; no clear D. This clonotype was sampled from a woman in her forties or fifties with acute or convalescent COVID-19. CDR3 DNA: TGTGCCAGCAGCCAAGAGGCGCATAGCCAAAACATTCAGTACTTC. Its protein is CASSQEAHSQNIQYF.